This TCR beta chain originates from a study of blood T cell repertoires in COVID-19 (dated by TCRdb to 2020 to 2022). Notes on the research overall: Samples covering the acute and convalescent phases of COVID-19 were provided by collaborators in the United States, Italy and Spain. The material from the prospective study consisted of cDNA or gDNA derived from T cells, B-cell-depleted T cells, or PBMCs. The repertoires were released in a freely available public database intended as a resource for research on the immune response to SARS-CoV-2. Where available, HLA class I and class II types were taken from metadata supplied by the sample provider and were not determined by assay-based typing. A de-identified subject ID, COVID-19 status, age in years and sex were almost always included in the sample metadata. Deeply sampled blood TCRbeta repertoires from subjects exposed to, actively infected with, or recovered from COVID-19 were included in the dataset. Samples came from the ongoing ImmuneRACE study (first 160 participants) plus 1,254 subjects from 6 global collaborators.

In the prospective study, participants were about 18 to 90 years old, resided in 20 to 30 geographic areas of the United States, and were enrolled through a virtual design. Cohort assignment in the prospective study relied on participant-reported clinical history from a screening survey and a study questionnaire. ImmuneRACE Cohort 3 recovered participants were defined by two consecutive negative NP/OP PCR tests, healthcare professional clearance, or symptom resolution. In the prospective study, whole blood, serum and a nasopharyngeal or oropharyngeal swab were collected from each participant by mobile phlebotomists. Additional blood draws and questionnaires over a 2-month period could optionally be provided by prospective study participants. Before DNA extraction, prospective study blood samples were shipped either frozen or at room temperature. Overall study outcomes, separate from this receptor: The quantity of clinical and demographic metadata differed by source and by participant and was supplied without curation.

V was cut back by 1 base and J by 11 bases, leaving a gap of 8 bases between them. Looking up the germline V gene yields CDR1 MNHNS and CDR2 SASEGT. From cysteine to phenylalanine, the CDR3 is 11 amino acids long. The only DNA kept is the CDR3, 33 bases in frame from the first base. Comments on this clone: What antigen it recognizes has not been identified. The sample holds no much larger clone one base away, and base qualities are not on file.

TCRbeta CDR3 regions were amplified from genomic DNA by means of the immunoSEQ Assay, a bias-controlled multiplex PCR. In the authors' own workflow: Within the assay, amplification of reference gene primers was used to estimate how many nucleated cells each sample contained. To quantify the absolute abundance of each unique TCRbeta CDR3 rearrangement, sequence reads were collapsed and filtered. For each sample, productive Simpson clonality was calculated as the square root of Simpson's diversity index over productive rearrangements. TCRdb re-hosts the immuneACCESS table, in-frame sequences only. Its copies lack some clones; in the studies checked, an unresolved V gene accounts for under half of them, and the cause for the rest is not known. The V and J calls and clone size come from that table; D and trimming were worked out from the DNA. For this sample there are a few hundred thousand clones; about 90% appear just once. Of the sample, more than 0.8% falls within the top ten clones.

This receptor was taken from a woman under 40 who had recovered from COVID-19. The specimen was PBMCs or T cells enriched from blood (not recorded which). The chain uses TRBV6-1 and TRBJ1-1, with no confident D gene call. The bases read TGTGCCAGCAGTGAAGTACTACGCGCTTTCTTT. Its protein is CASSEVLRAFF.